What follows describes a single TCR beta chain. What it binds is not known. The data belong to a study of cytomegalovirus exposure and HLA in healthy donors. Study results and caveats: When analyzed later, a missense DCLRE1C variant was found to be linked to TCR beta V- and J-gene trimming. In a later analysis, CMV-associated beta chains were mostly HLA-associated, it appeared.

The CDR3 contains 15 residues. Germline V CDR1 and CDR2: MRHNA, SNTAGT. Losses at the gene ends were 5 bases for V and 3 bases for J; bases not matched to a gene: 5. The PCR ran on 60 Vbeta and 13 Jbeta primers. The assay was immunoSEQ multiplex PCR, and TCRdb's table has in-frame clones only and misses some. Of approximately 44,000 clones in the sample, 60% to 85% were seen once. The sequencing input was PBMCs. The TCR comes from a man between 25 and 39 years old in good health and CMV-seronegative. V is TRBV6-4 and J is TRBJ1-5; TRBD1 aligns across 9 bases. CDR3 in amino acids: CASSPDRGINQPQHF. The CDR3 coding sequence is TGTGCCAGCAGTCCCGACAGGGGGATCAATCAGCCCCAGCATTTT.